This T cell receptor (beta chain) was identified during a study of technical replicates of blood from a few donors (dated by TCRdb to about 2017). Comments on this clone: Its specific antigen is unknown. Within one base of it there is no much larger clone, and no base qualities were kept.

Libraries were constructed by the immunoSEQ multiplex PCR assay. Imported from immuneACCESS, the table was reduced by TCRdb to in-frame sequences with V and J called. These copies leave out some clones; in studies compared against another copy, an unresolved V gene accounts for under half, and the cause of the remainder is not known. For this sample there are 15,000 to 20,000 clones; more than 75% appear just once. Jointly, the top ten make up about 12% of the sample. Ends trimmed: V by 4 bases, J by 4 bases; bases unmatched to a gene: 5. The germline V gene supplies CDR1 SNHLY and CDR2 FYNNEI. Measured from the cysteine to the phenylalanine, the CDR3 is 15 residues long. The sequence is cut down to CDR3 DNA, 45 bases in frame from base 1.

The sequencing input was PBMCs. The sequence was collected from a human donor in good health. The rearranged chain carries TRBV2 and TRBJ2-2; TRBD2 matches 8 bases in the middle. The CDR3 loop reads CASSGGLGSTGELFF. The nucleotides are TGTGCCAGCAGTGGGGGACTAGGTAGCACCGGGGAGCTGTTTTTT. With the rest looked up from the reference TRBV2 and TRBJ2-2 genes rather than sequenced, the full variable domain is EPEVTQTPSHQVTQMGQEVILRCVPISNHLYFYWYRQILGQKVEFLVSFYNNEISEKSEIFDDQFSVERPDGSNFTLKIRSTKLEDSAMYFCASSGGLGSTGELFFGEGSRLTVL.